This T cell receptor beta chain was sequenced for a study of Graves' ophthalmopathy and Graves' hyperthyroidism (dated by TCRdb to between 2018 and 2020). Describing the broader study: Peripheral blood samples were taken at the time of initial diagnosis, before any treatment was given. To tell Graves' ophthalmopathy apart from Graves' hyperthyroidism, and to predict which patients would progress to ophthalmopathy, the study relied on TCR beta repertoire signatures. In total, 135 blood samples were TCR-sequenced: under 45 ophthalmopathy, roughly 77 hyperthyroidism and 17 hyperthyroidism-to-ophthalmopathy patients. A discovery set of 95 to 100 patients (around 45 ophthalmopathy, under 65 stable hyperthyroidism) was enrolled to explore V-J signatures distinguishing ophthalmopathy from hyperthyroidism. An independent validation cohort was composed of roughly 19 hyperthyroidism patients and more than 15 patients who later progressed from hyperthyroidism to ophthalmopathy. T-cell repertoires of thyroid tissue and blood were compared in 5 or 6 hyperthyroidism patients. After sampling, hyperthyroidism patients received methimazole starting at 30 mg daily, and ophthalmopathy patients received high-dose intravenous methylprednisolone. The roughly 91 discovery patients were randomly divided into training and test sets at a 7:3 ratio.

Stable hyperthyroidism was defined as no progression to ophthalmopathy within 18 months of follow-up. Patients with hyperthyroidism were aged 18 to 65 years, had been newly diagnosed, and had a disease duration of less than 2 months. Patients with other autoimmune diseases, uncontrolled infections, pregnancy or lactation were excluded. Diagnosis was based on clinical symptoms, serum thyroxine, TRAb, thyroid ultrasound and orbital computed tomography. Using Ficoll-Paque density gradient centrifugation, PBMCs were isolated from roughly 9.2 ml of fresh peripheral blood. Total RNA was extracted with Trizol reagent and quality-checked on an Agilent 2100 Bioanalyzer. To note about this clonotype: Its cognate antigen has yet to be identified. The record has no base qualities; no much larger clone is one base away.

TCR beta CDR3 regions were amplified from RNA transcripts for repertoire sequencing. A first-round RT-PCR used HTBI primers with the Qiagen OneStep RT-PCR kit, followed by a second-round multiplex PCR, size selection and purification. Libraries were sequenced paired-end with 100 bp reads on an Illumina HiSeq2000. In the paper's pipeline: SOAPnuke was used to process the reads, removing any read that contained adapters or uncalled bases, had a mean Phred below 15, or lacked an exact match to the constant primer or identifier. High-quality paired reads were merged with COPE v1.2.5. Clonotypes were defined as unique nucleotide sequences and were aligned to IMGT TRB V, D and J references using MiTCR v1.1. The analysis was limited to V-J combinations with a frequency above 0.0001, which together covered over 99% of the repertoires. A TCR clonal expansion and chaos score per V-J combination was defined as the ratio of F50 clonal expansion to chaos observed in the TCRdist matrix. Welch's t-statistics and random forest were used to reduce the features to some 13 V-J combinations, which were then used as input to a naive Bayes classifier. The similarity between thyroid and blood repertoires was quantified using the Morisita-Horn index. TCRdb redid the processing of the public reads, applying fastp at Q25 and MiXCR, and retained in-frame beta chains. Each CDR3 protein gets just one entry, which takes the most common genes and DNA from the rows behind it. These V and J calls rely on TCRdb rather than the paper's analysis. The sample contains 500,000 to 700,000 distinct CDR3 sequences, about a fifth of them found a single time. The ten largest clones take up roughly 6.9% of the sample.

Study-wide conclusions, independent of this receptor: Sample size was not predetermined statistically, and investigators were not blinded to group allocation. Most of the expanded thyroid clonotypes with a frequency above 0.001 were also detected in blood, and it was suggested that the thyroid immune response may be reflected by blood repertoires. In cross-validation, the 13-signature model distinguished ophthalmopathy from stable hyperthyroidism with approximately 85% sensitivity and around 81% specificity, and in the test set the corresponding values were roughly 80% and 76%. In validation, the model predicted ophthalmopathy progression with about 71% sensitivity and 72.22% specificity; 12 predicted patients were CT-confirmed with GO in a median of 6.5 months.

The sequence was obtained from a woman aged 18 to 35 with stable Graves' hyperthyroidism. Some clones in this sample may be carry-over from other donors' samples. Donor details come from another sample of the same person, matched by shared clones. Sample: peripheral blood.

The CDR3 is CASSLPTSYNSPLHF. The DNA is as follows: TGTGCCAGCAGTTTGCCGACGTCCTATAATTCACCCCTCCACTTT. The chain couples TRBV28 to TRBJ1-6; the D gene is not confidently resolved. Trimming takes 3 bases from V and 1 base from J, and the germline ends sit 7 bases apart. CDR1 MDHEN and CDR2 SYDVKM are derived from the germline V gene. The CDR3 runs 15 residues from the cysteine to the phenylalanine. The kept DNA is CDR3 alone, 45 bases in frame from the first base.